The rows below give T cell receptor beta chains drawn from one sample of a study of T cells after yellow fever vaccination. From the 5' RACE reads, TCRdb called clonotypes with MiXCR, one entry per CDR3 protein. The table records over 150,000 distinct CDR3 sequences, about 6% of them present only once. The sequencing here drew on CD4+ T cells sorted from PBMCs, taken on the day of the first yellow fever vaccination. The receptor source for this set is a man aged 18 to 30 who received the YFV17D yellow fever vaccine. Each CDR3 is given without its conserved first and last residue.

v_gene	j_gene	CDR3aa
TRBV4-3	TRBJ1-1	ASSPLGGRSEAF
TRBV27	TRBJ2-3	ASSLNRDTQY
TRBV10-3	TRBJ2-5	AISTTGRGETQY
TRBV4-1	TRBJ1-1	ASSQGRGSRNTEAF
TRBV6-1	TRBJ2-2	ASSRWVATTGELF
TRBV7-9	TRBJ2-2	ASSLDWAAGELF
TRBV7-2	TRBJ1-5	ASSFAARGGPGPQH
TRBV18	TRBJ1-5	ASSRGDNQPQH
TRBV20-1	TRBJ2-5	SSNDRGETQY
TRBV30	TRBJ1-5	AWSDWGDQPQH
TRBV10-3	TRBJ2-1	AISPMGSHEQF
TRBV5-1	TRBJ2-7	ASSLGRTVGIYEQY
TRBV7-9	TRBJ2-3	ASASRGVDTQY
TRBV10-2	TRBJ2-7	ASISPAYEQY
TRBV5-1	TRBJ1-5	ASSPTGGAPESQH
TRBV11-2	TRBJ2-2	ASSLTEFGELF
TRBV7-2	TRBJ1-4	ASSLAAGGGEKLF
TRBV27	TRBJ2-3	ASSPELAGGGTDTQY
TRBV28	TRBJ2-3	ASSPGQGAAADTQY
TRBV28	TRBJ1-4	ASSPLDPRSEKLF
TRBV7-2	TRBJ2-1	ASSLMGNEQF
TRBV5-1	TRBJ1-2	ASSSPGGNGYT
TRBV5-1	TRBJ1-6	ASSLGQANSPLH
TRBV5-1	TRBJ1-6	ASSSGTANSPLH
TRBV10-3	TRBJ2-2	AIRRQGATGELF
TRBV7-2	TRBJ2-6	ASSLRQGASGANVLT
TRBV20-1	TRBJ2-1	ARRGNDEQF
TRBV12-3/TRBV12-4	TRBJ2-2	ASSLGGLTGELF
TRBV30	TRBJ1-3	AWSVAGNTIY
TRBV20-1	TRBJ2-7	SAKGNRVTYEQY
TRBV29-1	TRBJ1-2	SVDRTGYDGYT
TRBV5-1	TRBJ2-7	ASSLRQGSSSYEQY
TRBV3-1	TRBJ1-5	ASSQADRSNQPQH
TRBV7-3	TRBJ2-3	ASKLVSGTDTQY
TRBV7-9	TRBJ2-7	ASSPIAGGTHEQY
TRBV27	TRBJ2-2	ASRMSGAGTGENTGELF
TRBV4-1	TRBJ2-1	ASSPGLAGGTYNEQF
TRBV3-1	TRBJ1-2	ASSRREANYGYT
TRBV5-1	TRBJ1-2	ASSHNGQGAGGYT
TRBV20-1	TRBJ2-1	SATVAGFYNEQF
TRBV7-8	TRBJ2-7	ASSLGPATGIPYEQY
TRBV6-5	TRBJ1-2	ASSSAGGGGYT
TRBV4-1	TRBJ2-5	ASSLAAGARETQY
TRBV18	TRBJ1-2	ASSPPPGLAANYGYT
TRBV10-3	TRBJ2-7	ATRAGAKYEQY
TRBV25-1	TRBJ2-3	AAASRHLSTDTQY
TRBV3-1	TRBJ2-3	ASSQGPLSTDTQY
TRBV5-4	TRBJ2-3	ASSPSTGGADTQY
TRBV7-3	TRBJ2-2	ASSQQGYGELF
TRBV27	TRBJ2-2	ASKNPRLAWSTGELF
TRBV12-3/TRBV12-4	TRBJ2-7	ASSLQGPTYEQY
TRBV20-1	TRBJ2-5	SAPTSGQETQY
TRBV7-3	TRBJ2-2	ASSNAAGGRNTGELF
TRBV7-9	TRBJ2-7	ASSPQRSSYEQY
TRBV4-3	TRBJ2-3	ASSLLGVSTDTQY
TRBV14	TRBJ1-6	ASSTRGSPLH
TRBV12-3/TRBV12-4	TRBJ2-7	ASSLMGNAYEQY
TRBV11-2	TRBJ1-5	ASSLERSTLSNQPQH
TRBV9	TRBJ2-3	ASSVVASGGDTQY